This T cell receptor beta chain was recovered during a study of shared clonotypes between healthy human individuals. Whole-study context: Every donor yielded three CD4 naive, three CD4 memory, two CD8 naive and one CD8 memory plate. The study, taken as a whole, reports: An effect of sequencing depth on clonotype sharing among donors was expected. Non-shared clonotypes displayed generation probabilities falling below those of clonotypes present in all four donors.

CD8 cells classed as naive were CD45RO-negative and positively selected for CCR7, excluding terminally differentiated effector memory CD45RA+ cells. Donors had no recently reported acute infections or vaccinations and were HIV-negative. The CDR3 is made up of 14 amino acids. V was clipped by 5 bases and J by 3 bases; unmatched bases: 5. Germline loops: CDR1 MDHEN, CDR2 SYDVKM. Worth noting for this clone: Its antigen is as yet unknown.

Sequenced by immunoSEQ multiplex PCR; TCRdb stores in-frame clones only, minus some. The sample shows about 1.9 million clones, roughly 93% of them seen only once. Sequencing was done on a sample of naive CD8+ T cells from PBMCs. The sequence was collected from a man aged 18 to 30 in good health. Some clones in this sample may be carry-over from other donors' samples. The chain carries TRBV28 and TRBJ2-7, with 9 bases identical to TRBD1. The CDR3 loop is CASSATGGRYEQYF. The CDR3 nucleotides are TGTGCCAGCAGTGCGACAGGGGGTCGCTACGAGCAGTACTTC.